These T cell receptor beta chains were read from a single sample in a study of radiotherapy plus CTLA-4 blockade in lung cancer. Method: immunoSEQ multiplex PCR; TCRdb's copy keeps in-frame clones and lacks some. The sample carries tens of thousands of clones, around 75% recorded once. This material consisted of peripheral blood, taken from a patient treated with radiotherapy plus ipilimumab. All receptors derive from a human donor with non-small cell lung cancer who had stable disease on radiotherapy plus ipilimumab. Each CDR3 is given without its conserved first and last residue. The order of the fields is V gene, CDR3 protein.

>TRBV7-2
ASSLGSNTEAF
>TRBV5-1
ASFRDTHTDTQY
>TRBV5-4
ASRAWGRRSTEAF
>TRBV5-8
ASSIDRGRNTEAF
>TRBV11-3
ASSSFQGGGYT
>TRBV18
ATILAGGTYNEQF
>TRBV19
ASRSSNQPQH
>TRBV25-1
ASSPGHSATGDTQY
>TRBV2
ASSGGVWSEAF
>TRBV9
ASSVSRAVNTGELF
>TRBV25-1
ASSSLGGGQGGPETF
>TRBV4-2
ASSQDGGGGRGEKLF
>TRBV20-1
SARQKTQY
>TRBV7-2
ASSFGWGKAF
>TRBV2
ASSTGEGYGYT
>TRBV18
ASSPTEQGNTEAF